This paragraph covers one T cell receptor beta chain sequence. What it binds is unknown. These data come from a study of OX40 agonist ivuxolimab in advanced cancers. Study findings and constraints: Dosing at 0.1 to 3.0 mg/kg was accompanied by clonal expansion of CD4+ and CD8+ blood T cells by week 6.

The protocol was immunoSEQ multiplex PCR, while the TCRdb copy is restricted to in-frame clones and leaves out a portion. The sample shows about 81,000 clones, about 93% of them seen only once. This CDR3 spans 15 amino acids. Trimming stripped 4 bases from V and 8 bases from J, with 20 bases between. The germline gives CDR1 MNHEY, CDR2 SVGAGI. The sequence came from an adult with an advanced solid tumor such as melanoma, head and neck, liver or kidney cancer. V gene TRBV6-5 combines with J gene TRBJ1-1; a possible D gene is TRBD1 (5 bases). Sequences were derived from CD4+ or CD8+ T cells sorted from blood, sampled in a trial of the OX40 agonist ivuxolimab. The CDR3 sequence is CASSSLDTWQEEAFF. In DNA form, the CDR3 reads TGTGCCAGCAGTTCTTTGGACACCTGGCAGGAAGAAGCTTTCTTT.